This TCR beta chain was recorded in a study of CD8 T cells in ankylosing spondylitis. One entry per CDR3 protein, called by TCRdb with MiXCR from the 5' RACE reads. The sample comprises approximately 250,000 distinct CDR3 sequences, roughly 32% of which are singletons, and roughly 4% rests with the top ten. V lost 5 bases, J lost 0 bases, and 8 bases stayed unmatched. The germline gives CDR1 MNHEY, CDR2 SMNVEV (reference sequence). The CDR3 is made up of 16 amino acids. Input material: blood, either unsorted or a sorted T cell fraction (not recorded which). The sequence was obtained from a male donor with ankylosing spondylitis or in good health (not recorded which). This rearrangement joins TRBV27 to TRBJ2-7, with 9 bases that match TRBD2. Written as DNA, the CDR3 is TGTGCCAGCAGTGACGTAGCGGGGGTAAGCTCCTACGAGCAGTACTTC. Translating it yields CASSDVAGVSSYEQYF.